This T cell receptor (beta chain) was profiled in a study of identical twins (dated by TCRdb to about 2016). Study-wide context: To test whether fetal clonotypes persist, this study deep-sequenced TCR alpha and beta repertoires from monozygotic twins, from unrelated adults of various ages, and from cord blood. To rule out contamination, the twin experiments were replicated at different times with different library preparation protocols.

This clonotype was seen ten or more times. Its antigen is not yet known. Nothing much larger sits one base from this clone, and base qualities are not available. Every donor in the study was a healthy Caucasian. Three unrelated non-twin adults were additionally sequenced: a male aged 18 to 30, a male aged 50 to 59 and a female aged 50 to 59. Using Miltenyi CD45RO+ enrichment and human naive T-cell isolation kits, memory (CD45RO+) and naive T cells were isolated from PBMC. The library came from 5' RACE. For sequencing, an Illumina HiSeq 2000 was employed. A universal primer binding site was added through template switching, and the final cDNA carried a unique molecular identifier so that TCR cDNA molecules could be counted accurately. Specific primers in the conserved constant-segment region were used to synthesize first-strand cDNA for TCR alpha and beta chains. To control for contamination, every cDNA library was double barcoded, receiving both a SMART-Mk sample barcode and Illumina barcodes. TruSeq adapter sequences along with Illumina sample barcodes were introduced in two successive PCR steps. The Illumina HiSeq platform was used with custom primers to sequence TCR alpha and beta cDNA libraries. On the authors' methods: MiGEC processed the raw reads to extract unique molecular identifiers, while MiXCR was used to determine the CDR3 positions. Recombination models were inferred per individual with the repgenHMM and IGoR tools using an EM algorithm. Shared clonotype analysis was performed with the tcR package in R, normalizing sharing by the product of cloneset sizes. To study raw recombination without the effects of thymic and clonal selection, out-of-frame nonproductive sequences were analyzed. In-frame beta chains were kept once TCRdb had trimmed the public reads at Q25 with fastp and called clones with MiXCR. For every CDR3 protein sequence, its rows merge into one entry that carries the most common genes and DNA. TCRdb's processing, not the authors', yielded these V and J calls. Present in this sample are around 340,000 distinct CDR3 sequences, 9% of which were seen just once. The leading ten clones occupy roughly 8.9% of the sample.

Results and caveats for the whole study, not just this receptor: Zero-insertion analyses could be partly confounded by invariant T cells such as MAIT and iNKT, although diverse VJ usage argued against such confounding for most clonotypes. Compared with coincidental sharing between unrelated individuals, out-of-frame TCR alpha sequences shared between twins showed an excess of sequences with low generation probability. The excess sharing between twins in beta out-of-frame sequences was weaker because fewer shared sequences reduced the signal-to-noise ratio. Because the same donors could not be followed over many years, conclusions were based on cross-sectional statistical analysis. Abundant cord blood beta clonotypes carried fewer insertions; young adult naive repertoires showed a weaker similar trend, while memory repertoires showed none. In monozygotic twins, recombination models systematically underestimated out-of-frame TCR alpha sharing, but the models matched the sharing seen between unrelated individuals.

Sequencing used naive T cells sorted from blood. The cell subset or site tag for this specimen amounts to: cells isolated with a human naive T-cell isolation kit. The receptor was derived from a woman aged 45-65 years in good health.

The sequenced DNA is TGTGCCAGCAGCTTGCGGGCAGGGAGGGTGACCGGGGAGCTGTTTTTT. Its amino acids are CASSLRAGRVTGELFF. The chain is assembled from TRBV5-6 and TRBJ2-2, with 7 bases aligning to TRBD2. Trimming accounts for 1 base at V and 5 bases at J, while the number of junction bases matched to no gene is 8. CDR1 and CDR2 are read off the germline V gene as SGHDT and YYEEEE. The CDR3 runs 16 amino acids, cysteine and phenylalanine included. Of the read, only the CDR3 DNA is kept; its 48 bases are in frame from base 1.